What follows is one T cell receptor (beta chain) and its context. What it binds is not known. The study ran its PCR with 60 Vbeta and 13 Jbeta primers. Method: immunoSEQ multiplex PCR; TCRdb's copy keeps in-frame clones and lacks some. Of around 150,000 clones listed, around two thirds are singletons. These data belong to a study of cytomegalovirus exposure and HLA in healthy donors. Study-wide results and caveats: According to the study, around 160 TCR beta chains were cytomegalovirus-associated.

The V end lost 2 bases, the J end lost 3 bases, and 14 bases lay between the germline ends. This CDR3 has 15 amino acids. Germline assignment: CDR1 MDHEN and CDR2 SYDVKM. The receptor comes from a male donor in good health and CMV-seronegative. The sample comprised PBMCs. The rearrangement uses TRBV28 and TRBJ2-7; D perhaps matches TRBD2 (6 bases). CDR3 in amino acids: CASSLPAGPYYEQYF. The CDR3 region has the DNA TGTGCCAGCAGTTTACCGGCGGGACCGTACTACGAGCAGTACTTC.